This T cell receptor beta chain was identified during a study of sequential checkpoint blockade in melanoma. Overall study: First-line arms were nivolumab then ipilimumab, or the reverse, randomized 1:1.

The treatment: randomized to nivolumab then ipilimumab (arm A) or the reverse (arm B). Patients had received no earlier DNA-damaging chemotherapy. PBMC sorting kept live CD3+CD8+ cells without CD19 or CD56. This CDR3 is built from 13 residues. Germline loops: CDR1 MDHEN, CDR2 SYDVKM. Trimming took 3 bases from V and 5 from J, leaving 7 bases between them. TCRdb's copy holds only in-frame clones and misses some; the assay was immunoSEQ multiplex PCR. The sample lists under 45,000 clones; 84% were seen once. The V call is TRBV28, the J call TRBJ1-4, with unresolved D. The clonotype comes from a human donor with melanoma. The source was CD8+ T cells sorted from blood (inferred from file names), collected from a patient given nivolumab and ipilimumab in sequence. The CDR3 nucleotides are TGTGCCAGCAGTTTCCGTTTAAATGAAAAACTGTTTTTT. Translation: CASSFRLNEKLFF.